These T cell receptor beta chains were read from a single sample in a study of T-cell reconstitution after alpha-beta-depleted transplantation in children. Via MiXCR, TCRdb re-called the PCR reads, giving one row per CDR3 protein. Of over 100,000 distinct CDR3 sequences listed, around a tenth were seen once; the top ten hold approximately 36%. Sequencing used PBMCs, obtained before TCRalphabeta/CD19-depleted stem cell transplant. The receptor set was obtained from a boy between 2 and 15 years old with acute lymphoblastic leukemia, due to receive a stem cell transplant. The CDR3 runs from the conserved cysteine through the conserved F or W. A D gene is named only where the DNA matches it firmly. Rows give clone size only sometimes, using once, few, many, or a class for an expanded clone.

size: -; J: TRBJ2-3; V: TRBV3-1; D: TRBD2; CDR3: CASSQVGGTSGRTDTQYF; DNA: TGTGCCAGCAGCCAAGTAGGAGGGACTAGCGGGAGGACAGATACGCAGTATTTT
size: -; J: TRBJ1-1; V: TRBV5-1; D: -; CDR3: CASSPRGGGNTEAFF; DNA: TGCGCCAGCAGCCCCAGGGGCGGAGGGAACACTGAAGCTTTCTTT
size: many; J: TRBJ2-3; V: TRBV15; D: TRBD2; CDR3: CATSPGLADTDTQYF; DNA: TGTGCCACCAGCCCGGGACTAGCGGACACAGATACGCAGTATTTT
size: many; J: TRBJ1-1; V: TRBV12-3/TRBV12-4; D: -; CDR3: CASSRAALGTEAFF; DNA: TGTGCCAGCAGTCGGGCCGCCCTGGGCACTGAAGCTTTCTTT
size: -; J: TRBJ2-7; V: TRBV6-6; D: -; CDR3: CASSGLKEQYF; DNA: TGTGCCAGCAGCGGACTTAAGGAGCAGTACTTC
size: -; J: TRBJ2-1; V: TRBV6-1; D: TRBD2; CDR3: CASSERGLAGKYNEQFF; DNA: TGTGCCAGCAGTGAAAGGGGACTAGCGGGGAAGTACAATGAGCAGTTCTTC
size: few; J: TRBJ2-7; V: TRBV2; D: -; CDR3: CASSWQMYEQYF; DNA: TGTGCCAGCAGCTGGCAGATGTACGAGCAGTACTTC
size: -; J: TRBJ2-1; V: TRBV5-1; D: TRBD2; CDR3: CASALAGDKYEQFF; DNA: TGCGCCAGCGCCTTAGCGGGAGATAAGTATGAGCAGTTCTTC
size: -; J: TRBJ2-3; V: TRBV29-1; D: -; CDR3: CSVEPRSTDTQYF; DNA: TGCAGCGTTGAGCCACGGAGCACAGATACGCAGTATTTT
size: -; J: TRBJ2-5; V: TRBV7-7; D: -; CDR3: CASSLGVLPGETQYF; DNA: TGTGCTAGCAGCTTGGGGGTGCTCCCGGGGGAGACCCAGTACTTC
size: -; J: TRBJ1-1; V: TRBV20-1; D: -; CDR3: CSARGSEAFF; DNA: TGCAGTGCTAGAGGCAGTGAAGCTTTCTTT
size: few; J: TRBJ2-4; V: TRBV5-5; D: TRBD1; CDR3: CASSPGPDRVGNIQYF; DNA: TGTGCCAGCAGCCCTGGGCCCGACAGGGTCGGGAACATTCAGTACTTC
size: many; J: TRBJ2-7; V: TRBV7-9; D: TRBD1; CDR3: CASGDRQGGYEQYF; DNA: TGTGCCAGCGGCGACAGACAGGGGGGATACGAGCAGTACTTC
size: -; J: TRBJ1-4; V: TRBV20-1; D: TRBD1; CDR3: CSARTQGASEKLFF; DNA: TGCAGTGCTAGAACCCAGGGGGCGAGTGAAAAACTGTTTTTT
size: many; J: TRBJ2-2; V: TRBV12-3/TRBV12-4; D: -; CDR3: CASTGLGELFF; DNA: TGTGCCAGCACCGGGCTCGGGGAGCTGTTTTTT
size: few; J: TRBJ2-7; V: TRBV28; D: -; CDR3: CAIKGSTYEQYF; DNA: TGTGCCATCAAGGGGTCAACCTACGAGCAGTACTTC
size: -; J: TRBJ2-1; V: TRBV6-2/TRBV6-3; D: -; CDR3: CASIPDRNENNEQFF; DNA: TGTGCCAGCATTCCGGACCGTAACGAAAACAATGAGCAGTTCTTC
size: many; J: TRBJ2-4; V: TRBV12-3/TRBV12-4; D: -; CDR3: CASRLTPAQGIQYF; DNA: TGTGCCAGCAGGCTTACCCCGGCACAGGGCATTCAGTACTTC
size: -; J: TRBJ1-2; V: TRBV27; D: -; CDR3: CASRGEKPYGYTF; DNA: TGTGCCAGCAGGGGGGAGAAACCCTATGGCTACACCTTC
size: -; J: TRBJ1-6; V: TRBV28; D: -; CDR3: CASSLFTGNGNSPLHF; DNA: TGTGCCAGCAGTTTATTCACAGGGAATGGGAATTCACCCCTCCACTTT
size: many; J: TRBJ2-3; V: TRBV6-5; D: TRBD1; CDR3: CASSYGTGTPTDTQYF; DNA: TGTGCCAGCAGTTATGGGACAGGGACGCCCACAGATACGCAGTATTTT
size: -; J: TRBJ2-7; V: TRBV28; D: -; CDR3: CASRRTGTYEQYF; DNA: TGTGCCAGCAGAAGGACCGGGACCTACGAGCAGTACTTC
size: -; J: TRBJ1-1; V: TRBV7-9; D: -; CDR3: CASSLGNTLNTEAFF; DNA: TGTGCCAGCAGCTTAGGCAACACATTGAACACTGAAGCTTTCTTT
size: -; J: TRBJ1-5; V: TRBV6-2/TRBV6-3; D: TRBD1; CDR3: CASRHEGTGTQPQHF; DNA: TGTGCCAGCAGACACGAGGGGACAGGGACTCAGCCCCAGCATTTT